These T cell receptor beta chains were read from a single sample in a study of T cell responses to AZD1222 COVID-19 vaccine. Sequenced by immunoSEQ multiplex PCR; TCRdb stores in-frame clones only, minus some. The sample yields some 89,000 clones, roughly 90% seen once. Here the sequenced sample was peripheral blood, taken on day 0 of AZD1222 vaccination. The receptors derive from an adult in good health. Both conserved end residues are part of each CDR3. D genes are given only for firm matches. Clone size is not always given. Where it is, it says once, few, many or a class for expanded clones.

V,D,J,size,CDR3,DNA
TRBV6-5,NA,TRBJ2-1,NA,CASKADGGPGNEQFF,TGTGCCAGCAAAGCTGACGGGGGTCCTGGGAATGAGCAGTTCTTC
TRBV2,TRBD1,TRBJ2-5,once,CASSKDRGQETQYF,TGTGCCAGCAGCAAGGACAGGGGGCAGGAGACCCAGTACTTC
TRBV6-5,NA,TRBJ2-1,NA,CASSSFEGGHTEQFF,TGTGCCAGCAGTTCCTTTGAGGGGGGGCATACTGAGCAGTTCTTC
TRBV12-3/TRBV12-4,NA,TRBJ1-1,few,CASRIRVNTEAFF,TGTGCCAGCAGGATAAGGGTTAACACTGAAGCTTTCTTT
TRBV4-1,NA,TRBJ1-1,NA,CASSQVMNTEAFF,TGCGCCAGCAGCCAAGTAATGAACACTGAAGCTTTCTTT
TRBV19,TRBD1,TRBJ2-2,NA,CASRYRGSGELFF,TGTGCCAGTAGATACAGGGGGTCCGGGGAGCTGTTTTTT
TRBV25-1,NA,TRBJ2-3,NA,CASSTRLGSDTQYF,TGTGCCAGCAGTACACGACTAGGCTCAGATACGCAGTATTTT
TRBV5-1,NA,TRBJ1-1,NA,CASSIGLNTEAFF,TGCGCCTCCTCGATCGGCCTGAACACTGAAGCTTTCTTT
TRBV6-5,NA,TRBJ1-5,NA,CASSYSRDQPQHF,TGTGCCAGCAGTTATTCAAGGGATCAGCCCCAGCATTTT
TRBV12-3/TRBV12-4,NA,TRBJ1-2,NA,CASSLAAYGYTF,TGTGCCAGCAGTTTAGCGGCCTATGGCTACACCTTC
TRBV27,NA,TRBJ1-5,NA,CASKAFGGFNQPQHF,TGTGCCAGCAAGGCATTTGGGGGTTTTAATCAGCCCCAGCATTTT
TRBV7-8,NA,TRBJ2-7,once,CASSFFAGEGLYEQYF,TGTGCCAGCAGCTTTTTTGCAGGGGAAGGTCTCTACGAGCAGTACTTC
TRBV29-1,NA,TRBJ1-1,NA,CSVSNEAAFF,TGCAGCGTTTCGAACGAAGCGGCTTTCTTT
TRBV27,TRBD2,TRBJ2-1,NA,CASSLGGAYNEQFF,TGTGCCAGCAGTTTGGGGGGGGCCTACAATGAGCAGTTCTTC
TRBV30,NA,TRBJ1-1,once,CAWSEAGAQTEAFF,TGTGCCTGGAGTGAAGCGGGGGCGCAAACTGAAGCTTTCTTT
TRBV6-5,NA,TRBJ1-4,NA,CASSYRLMATNEKLFF,TGTGCCAGCAGTTACCGGCTGATGGCAACTAATGAAAAACTGTTTTTT
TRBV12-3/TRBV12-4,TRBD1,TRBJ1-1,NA,CASSDRENTEAFF,TGTGCCAGCAGTGACAGGGAGAACACTGAAGCTTTCTTT
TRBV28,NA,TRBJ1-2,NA,CATLGGYTQNYGYTF,TGTGCCACCCTGGGGGGGTACACCCAAAACTATGGCTACACCTTC
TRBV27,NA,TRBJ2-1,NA,CASRNGNEQFF,TGTGCCAGCAGGAACGGGAATGAGCAGTTCTTC
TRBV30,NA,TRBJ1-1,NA,CAWSPMGNTEAFF,TGTGCCTGGAGTCCCATGGGGAACACTGAAGCTTTCTTT
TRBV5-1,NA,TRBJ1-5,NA,CASSLSPNQPQHF,TGCGCCAGCAGCTTAAGCCCTAATCAGCCCCAGCATTTT
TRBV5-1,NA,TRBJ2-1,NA,CASSLVRAIEWNEQFF,TGCGCCAGCAGCTTGGTCCGAGCAATAGAATGGAATGAGCAGTTCTTC
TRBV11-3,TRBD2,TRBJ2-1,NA,CASSAGTSGRSGGEQFF,TGTGCCAGCAGCGCAGGGACTAGCGGGAGGAGTGGGGGTGAGCAGTTCTTC
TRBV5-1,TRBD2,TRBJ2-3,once,CASSLVAGGPGDTQYF,TGCGCCAGCAGCTTGGTCGCGGGGGGGCCGGGAGATACGCAGTATTTT
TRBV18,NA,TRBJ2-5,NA,CASLSGTQETQYF,TGTGCCAGCTTGAGCGGTACTCAAGAGACCCAGTACTTC
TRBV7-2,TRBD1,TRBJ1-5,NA,CASSFRQGALPQHF,TGTGCCAGCAGCTTCCGACAGGGGGCCCTGCCCCAGCATTTT
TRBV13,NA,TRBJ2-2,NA,CASSWTKEGYTGELFF,TGTGCCAGCAGTTGGACGAAGGAGGGGTATACCGGGGAGCTGTTTTTT
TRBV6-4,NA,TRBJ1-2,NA,CASSDRTAYGYTF,TGTGCCAGCAGTGACAGGACAGCCTATGGCTACACCTTC
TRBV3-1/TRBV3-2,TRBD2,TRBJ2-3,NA,CASSQGASGGGTDTQYF,TGTGCCAGCAGCCAAGGGGCTAGCGGGGGGGGCACAGATACGCAGTATTTT
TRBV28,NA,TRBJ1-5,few,CASSLPPANQPQHF,TGTGCCAGCAGTTTGCCCCCGGCCAATCAGCCCCAGCATTTT
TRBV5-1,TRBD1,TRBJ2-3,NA,CASSLRGPPDTQYF,TGCGCCAGCAGCTTGAGGGGGCCGCCAGATACGCAGTATTTT
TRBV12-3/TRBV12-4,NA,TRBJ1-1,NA,CASSLNGKSEAFF,TGTGCCAGCAGTCTCAATGGGAAGTCTGAAGCTTTCTTT
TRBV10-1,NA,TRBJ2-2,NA,CASRATGNTGELFF,TGCGCCAGCAGGGCCACAGGAAACACCGGGGAGCTGTTTTTT
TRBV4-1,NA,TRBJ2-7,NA,CASSQDKYYEQYF,TGCGCCAGCAGCCAAGATAAGTACTACGAGCAGTACTTC
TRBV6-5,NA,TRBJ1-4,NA,CASSWDREKLFF,TGTGCCAGCAGTTGGGACCGGGAAAAACTGTTTTTT
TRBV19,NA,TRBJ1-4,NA,CASTGPGVEKLFF,TGTGCCAGTACAGGGCCCGGGGTTGAAAAACTGTTTTTT
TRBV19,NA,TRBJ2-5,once,CASSIAAGVRETQYF,TGTGCCAGTAGTATAGCAGCAGGGGTTAGGGAGACCCAGTACTTC
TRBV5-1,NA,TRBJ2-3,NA,CASSLGGTTDTQYF,TGCGCCAGCAGCTTGGGGGGGACCACAGATACGCAGTATTTT
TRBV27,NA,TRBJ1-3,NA,CASSPLGSAGNTIYF,TGTGCCAGCAGTCCCCTGGGCAGTGCGGGAAACACCATATATTTT
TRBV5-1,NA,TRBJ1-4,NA,CASSLVGEATNEKLFF,TGCGCCAGCAGCTTGGTTGGGGAAGCAACTAATGAAAAACTGTTTTTT
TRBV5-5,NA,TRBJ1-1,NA,CASSSTSQAFF,TGTGCCAGCAGCAGCACCTCACAAGCTTTCTTT
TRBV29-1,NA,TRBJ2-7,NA,CSPCEGVGYEQYF,TGCAGCCCATGCGAGGGGGTCGGGTACGAGCAGTACTTC
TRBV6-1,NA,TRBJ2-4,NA,CASSEGQSLVNIQYF,TGTGCCAGCAGTGAGGGGCAATCCTTGGTAAACATTCAGTACTTC
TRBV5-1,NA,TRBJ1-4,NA,CASSPSEREKLFF,TGCGCCAGCAGCCCTAGTGAGAGGGAAAAACTGTTTTTT
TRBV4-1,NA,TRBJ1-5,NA,CASSQDYLKITGGQPQHF,TGCGCCAGCAGCCAAGACTACCTCAAAATCACGGGCGGTCAGCCCCAGCATTTT
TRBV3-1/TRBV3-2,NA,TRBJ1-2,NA,CASSQVENSYTF,TGTGCCAGCAGCCAAGTGGAAAACAGCTACACCTTC
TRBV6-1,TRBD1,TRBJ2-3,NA,CASSEAPGGGTDTQYF,TGTGCCAGCAGTGAAGCCCCAGGGGGCGGCACAGATACGCAGTATTTT